This T cell receptor beta chain stems from a study of T cells in Graves' hyperthyroidism and ophthalmopathy. Study-wide results and caveats: In simple terms, a model built on 13 V-J features told ophthalmopathy apart from stable hyperthyroidism.

There were TCR beta CDR3 regions amplified from RNA transcripts. HTBI primers were the set used in a first-round RT-PCR of the TCR CDR3. TCRdb recomputed calls from the multiplex PCR reads with MiXCR, one row per CDR3 protein. The data show about half a million distinct CDR3 sequences, just under 20% seen once. In this sample, this clonotype turned up a few times. The target antigen is unknown. Per the germline V gene, CDR1 is DFQATT and CDR2 is SNEGSKA (reference sequence). The CDR3 runs 11 residues. Between the trimmed V and J ends, which lost 6 bases and 6 bases, there was a span of 12 bases. V usage is TRBV20-1 and J usage is TRBJ2-7, with no clear D. This sequence originates from a man in his forties with Graves' ophthalmopathy. The sample was blood. CDR3 DNA sequence: TGCAGTGCCCATCTAGTTCGCGAGCAGTACTTC. Amino acids: CSAHLVREQYF.